Following are 8 T cell receptor beta chains from one sample sequenced in a study of T cell repertoires in cytomegalovirus infection. MiXCR, run by TCRdb on the reads, gives a single entry per CDR3 protein. The repertoire holds around 740,000 distinct CDR3 sequences, with 35% as singletons. The sample taken for sequencing was PBMCs. These receptors were obtained from a human donor in good health (CMV status not recorded). Some clones in this sample may be carry-over from other donors' samples.

This clonotype was seen more than once but under ten times. The rearrangement links TRBV29-1 to TRBJ2-3; possible D gene TRBD2, 5 bases. V lost 7 bases, J lost 1 base, and 15 bases lay in between. Germline V gives CDR1 SQVTM, CDR2 ANQGSEA. This CDR3 is built from 14 residues. The CDR3, as DNA: TGCAGCGCTCCCCGAGCGGCCGGCACAGATACGCAGTATTTT. It is translated as CSAPRAAGTDTQYF.

This clonotype was seen more than once but under ten times. The gene calls are TRBV10-3 and TRBJ1-5; D unclear. Trimming cost V 4 bases and J 7 bases, with 17 bases left between them. The V gene's germline CDR1 is ENHRY and CDR2 SYGVKD. CDR3 length: 15 amino acids. The CDR3 nucleotides are TGTGCCATCAGTGGTAGGGCCGATGGGGTACAGCCCCAGCATTTT. This encodes CAISGRADGVQPQHF.

This clonotype appeared many times. The chain employs TRBV7-2 and TRBJ2-4; D might be TRBD1 (6 bases). Deletions cut 1 base from V and 0 bases from J, with 10 bases between. Germline assignment: CDR1 SGHTA and CDR2 FQGNSA. The CDR3 is 16 residues long. Here the CDR3 DNA reads TGTGCCAGCAGCTTAGAACAGGGACGAGCCAAAAACATTCAGTACTTC. Protein: CASSLEQGRAKNIQYF.

This clonotype was detected only a few times. V gene TRBV4-1 combines with J gene TRBJ2-1; TRBD2 agrees at 7 bases. The germline CDR1 and CDR2 sequences are MGHRA and YSYEKL. This CDR3 is 18 amino acids long. The J segment lost 0 bases and the V segment lost 1 base, leaving 9 bases of the junction unmatched. In DNA, the CDR3 is TGCGCCAGCAGCCAAGTTCACAGCGGGATCAGCTCCTACAATGAGCAGTTCTTC. Translation: CASSQVHSGISSYNEQFF.

This clonotype was counted between two and nine times. V usage is TRBV11-2 and J usage is TRBJ1-4; D not resolved. V shed 5 bases and J shed 0 bases, with 7 bases lying between them. The CDR3 sequence is 14 residues long. CDR1 is SGHAT, CDR2 FQNNGV, per germline. Here the CDR3 DNA reads TGTGCCAGCAGCCGCGGTGCAACTAATGAAAAACTGTTTTTT. It encodes CASSRGATNEKLFF. Together with reference TRBV11-2 and TRBJ1-4, the CDR3 gives the full variable domain: EAGVAQSPRYKIIEKRQSVAFWCNPISGHATLYWYQQILGQGPKLLIQFQNNGVVDDSQLPKDRFSAERLKGVDSTLKIQPAKLEDSAVYLCASSRGATNEKLFFGSGTQLSVL.

This clonotype was recorded a few times. The V and J genes are TRBV12-3 or TRBV12-4 and TRBJ2-7; D possibly uses TRBD1 or TRBD2 (6 bases each). With 6 bases removed from V and 5 bases from J, the gap between germline ends came to 17 bases. CDR3 length equals 14 residues. CDR3 residues: CASSLGGPGNEQYF. The CDR3 region has the DNA TGTGCCAGCAGCCTCGGGGGCCCGGGGAACGAGCAGTACTTC.

With regard to this clonotype: A read error may produce the germline difference seen at one junction end. The rearrangement joins TRBV27 to TRBJ2-7, with D uncertain. This CDR3 comprises 15 residues. Germline V gives CDR1 MNHEY, CDR2 SMNVEV (reference sequence). The CDR3 bases are TGTGCCATCAGTTTATCTGACGGTAGCTCCTACGAGCAGTACTTC. Protein product: CAISLSDGSSYEQYF.

The J gene is TRBJ2-5, the V gene TRBV6-5; D unresolved. The CDR3 totals 16 residues. V lost 4 bases to trimming and J lost 6 bases, with 21 bases between them. The germline gives CDR1 MNHEY, CDR2 SVGAGI. The CDR3 loop is CASSSRRRLGMQTQYF. The CDR3 DNA sequence: TGTGCCAGCAGTTCTCGTAGGAGACTGGGAATGCAGACCCAGTACTTC.